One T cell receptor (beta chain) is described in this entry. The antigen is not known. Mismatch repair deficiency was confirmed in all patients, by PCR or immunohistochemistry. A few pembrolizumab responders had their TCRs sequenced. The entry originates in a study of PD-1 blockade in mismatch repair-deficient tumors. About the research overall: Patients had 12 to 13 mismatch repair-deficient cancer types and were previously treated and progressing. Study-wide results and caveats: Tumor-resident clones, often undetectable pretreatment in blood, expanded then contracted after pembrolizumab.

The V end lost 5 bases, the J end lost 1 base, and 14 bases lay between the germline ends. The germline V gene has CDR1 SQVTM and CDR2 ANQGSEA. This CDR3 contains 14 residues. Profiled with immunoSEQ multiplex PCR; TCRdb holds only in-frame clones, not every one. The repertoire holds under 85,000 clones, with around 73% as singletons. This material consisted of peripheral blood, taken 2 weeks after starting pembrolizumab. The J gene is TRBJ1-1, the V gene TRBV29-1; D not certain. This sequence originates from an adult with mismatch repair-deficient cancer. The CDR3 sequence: CSVLPTDGNTEAFF. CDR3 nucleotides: TGCAGCGTTCTCCCCACCGACGGGAACACTGAAGCTTTCTTT.